This section outlines one TCR beta chain sequence together with its context. Its antigen is still unknown. No per-base quality is available; no much larger clone lies one base away. Libraries were made using the immunoSEQ multiplex PCR assay. The multiplex PCR relied on a mix of 60 forward primers for TCR Vbeta segments and 13 reverse primers for TCR Jbeta segments. The CDR3 region of rearranged TCR beta genes was amplified from genomic DNA with a multiplex PCR assay. The amplified TCR beta libraries were sequenced on the Illumina HiSeq System as 87-base-pair reads. In the paper's pipeline: A later analysis counted about 82 million unique TCR beta chains across the 650 to 700 repertoires, and roughly 11 million of these chains were shared by at least two donors. To remove PCR and sequencing errors, raw reads were error-corrected and collapsed into unique sequences using a nearest-neighbor algorithm that merged closely related sequences. Alignment of CDR3 sequences to IMGT reference sequences was used to assign V, D and J gene segments. For a sequence to be retained, at least a six-nucleotide match to both a V gene segment and a J gene segment was required. Rearrangements were classified as productive when the CDR3 lacked stop codons and remained in frame with V and J, and all other rearrangements were classified as non-productive. Following IMGT convention, CDR3 was defined as the stretch from the second conserved V-encoded cysteine up to the conserved J-encoded phenylalanine. Sequences without an unambiguous match to a single V gene segment were excluded from the earlier analysis of approximately 600 of the donors. In an earlier analysis of approximately 550 of the donors, V segments were called functional above 56.7% productive rearrangements and were called segregating when the between-donor standard deviation exceeded 5%. A statistical classification framework was developed to diagnose cytomegalovirus status using the catalog of TCR beta chain sequences. V and J gene assignment, in a later analysis, came from comparing TCR nucleotide sequences with IMGT/GENE-DB human TR gene sequences. Using the TCRdist pipeline, a later analysis assigned CDR3 sequences along with most-parsimonious VDJ recombination scenarios. In a later analysis, every TCR beta chain was defined by the combination of its CDR3 amino acid sequence and its V-gene family, and reads without a unique V-gene family were dropped. In a later analysis, fewer than 600 highly shared, low-generation-probability nucleotide sequences were removed to address suspected cross-contamination and a sequencing artifact. A later analysis calculated a clonal expansion index for each public chain from normalized within-repertoire ranks of inferred template counts. Generation probabilities in a later analysis came from a VDJ recombination model fitted to out-of-frame rearrangements, and those results were checked against IGoR. Hypergeometric tests were used in a later analysis to score TCR-TCR, TCR-HLA and TCR-CMV co-occurrence, with a repertoire-size bias correction applied to the TCR pairs. To estimate false discovery rates, a later analysis permuted the HLA or CMV assignments 20 times. In a later analysis, co-occurring TCRs were grouped using DBSCAN, with TCRdist sequence similarity added in when clustering inside HLA-allele-positive subsets. Repertoires with fewer than 30,000 or more than 120,000 public chains were left out of co-occurrence clustering, as were four to six repertoires with anomalous nucleotide sharing. TCRdb provides this immuneACCESS table in a form limited to in-frame rearrangements. Some clones are lacking; in checked studies, under half of them reflect an unresolved V gene, and why the rest are absent is not known. The DNA gave D and trimming, while V, J and clone size come from that table. The sample data list roughly 180,000 clones, and approximately 82% of these were observed just once. The ten largest clones take up about 7.6% of the sample.

According to the germline V gene (reference sequence), CDR1 reads MNHEY and CDR2 reads SMNVEV. From the cysteine up to the phenylalanine, the CDR3 has a length of 16 residues. Solely the CDR3 DNA is kept, with 48 bases framed from the first base. For this chain, trimming is 10 bases at the V end and 3 bases at the J end, and the number of junction bases without a gene match is 13. In total, 666 healthy bone marrow donors made up the cohort. All cohort members were sampled while nominally healthy, although unrecorded immune exposures were likely present. The donor tested CMV seropositive, placing the donor among the approximately 310 seropositive members of the cohort. Each donor provided a peripheral blood sample, and peripheral blood mononuclear cells were used for TCR beta sequencing. Genomic DNA was extracted from the blood cell samples with the Qiagen DNeasy Blood Extraction Kit. This specimen comes from a study of cytomegalovirus exposure and HLA in healthy donors (dated by TCRdb to about 2017). Background for the entire study: An earlier analysis of 587 of the donors reported approximately 290 Gb of sequence data and around 120 million unique TCR beta sequences from roughly 180 million T cells. Roughly 300 gigabases of sequencing data and around 88 million unique TCR sequences made up an early release that covered roughly 670 HLA-typed donors. Of the approximately 370 genotyped donors, over 80% were placed in the genetic ancestry cluster associated with self-reported Caucasian donors. The study was designed to test whether signatures of past pathogen exposure could be identified by cataloging public T cell receptors. The T cell repertoires of 666 subjects were profiled by immunosequencing and related to cytomegalovirus serostatus. Besides the first cohort of under 700 subjects, a separate validation cohort made up of over 95 different subjects was used. The study combined high-throughput TCR immunosequencing, statistical association of individual TCRs with disease status, and machine learning to predict cytomegalovirus infection status. A later analysis re-examined previously published TCR beta repertoires from roughly 650 donors and added high-resolution HLA genotyping to investigate patterns of TCR occurrence. Rather than using new phenotypic data, the later analysis identified candidate immune exposures from TCR beta sequences and from how often those sequences occurred across donors. An earlier analysis of about 600 of the donors used high-throughput TCR beta sequencing to judge whether each TCR beta V gene segment behaved as functional or pseudogenic. Donor age, sex, ethnicity and CMV serostatus were compiled alongside the repertoire data. Genome-wide SNP genotypes for about 60% of the roughly 670 donors were used in a later genetic analysis, which treated that subset as a discovery cohort. Every repertoire in the discovery cohort had been generated on one and the same sequencing platform. Class I and class II HLA loci were covered by the typing at four-digit resolution. The number of typed donors differed by locus: 629-630 for A, B, C, DRB1 and DQB1; some 540 for DQA1; over 600 for DPA1; and approximately 450 for DPB1. Four to six DR-DQ haplotypes were handled as single units for association and clustering, since linkage in the cohort was strong. On average, roughly 200,000 unique TCR beta nucleotide sequences were sequenced per donor among several hundred genotyped donors of the cohort, with 15% to 20% of those sequences being non-productive. Overall study outcomes, separate from this receptor: According to a later analysis, TCR association rates differed among HLA loci, with DRB1 alleles showing the most associated TCRs and HLA-C alleles showing the fewest. A cluster of highly shared sequence variants was judged likely to be a technical artifact of the sequencing pipeline. A further reported finding was that TCR beta sequences accurately predicted the HLA-A and HLA-B alleles for most subjects in the first cohort. Most CMV-associated TCR beta chains appeared to be HLA-restricted in a later analysis, and the HLA associations seemed to be driven largely by CMV exposure. The authors suggested that the approach could potentially be generalized to other disease states and immunological phenotypes. The study listed over 150 TCR beta chains as associated with cytomegalovirus. CMV serostatus was the only immune exposure information available for the cohort. In this cohort, only TCR beta chains were sequenced, and detectable features were limited by the absence of alpha or paired-chain data. The classifier was reported to diagnose cytomegalovirus status with high specificity and sensitivity in both the original and validation cohorts. Linkage disequilibrium might explain the correlated functional status among segregating V segments, but an unknown experimental factor could not be ruled out. Because counts were too low, under 20 rarely observed V segments, including chromosome 9 orphons, were left out of the earlier analysis of 500 to 650 of the donors. When HLA alleles, especially DR and DQ, strongly co-occurred, attributing TCR associations to individual alleles was difficult. Compared with the roughly 670-donor mean, donors in an Asian-associated ancestry cluster had fewer N-insertions in productive TCRs, according to a later genetic analysis. The presence/absence analyses assumed that sequencing depth was roughly uniform across donors, and that assumption may not be true. Some IMGT-functional V segments, including TRBV6-2 and TRBV6-3, could not be told apart with the 87-base-pair reads, so those segments were excluded. In an earlier analysis of about 540 of the donors, most TCR beta V segments were observed in productive rearrangements about 90% or about 30% of the time, broadly matching IMGT annotations. At a false discovery rate of 0.05, a later analysis linked 16,951 TCR beta sequences to specific HLA alleles. A later genetic analysis associated a missense DCLRE1C variant with V-gene and J-gene trimming of TCR beta chains, and an independent cohort replicated the association. Several of the top co-occurrence clusters appeared to be linked to parvovirus B19, influenza, CMV and Epstein-Barr virus, according to a later analysis. Compared with equally common non-associated chains, HLA-associated TCR beta chains in a later analysis were more clonally expanded and had lower generation probabilities. HLA typing was unavailable for some donors at each locus, so association tests used only the typed subset. In vitro tests confirmed that a few of the cytomegalovirus-associated TCR beta chains recognize cytomegalovirus antigens. Across donors, most TCR sequences were observed very rarely, whereas some public TCRs were present in many individuals.

The rearranged chain carries TRBV27 and TRBJ2-3; TRBD2 lines up with 10 middle nucleotides. The sequence came from a woman aged 40 to 49 in good health and CMV-seropositive. The sequenced material came from PBMCs. The nucleotides are TGTGCCACCTCCTGGAAGCGGGAGGGGGGAACAGATACGCAGTATTTT. Translated, this gives CATSWKREGGTDTQYF.